The rows below give T cell receptor beta chains drawn from one sample of a study of molecular identifiers for immune sequencing clone quantification. A single record per CDR3 protein comes from TCRdb applying MiXCR to the PCR reads. Altogether over 300,000 distinct CDR3 sequences are present, 24% being singletons, with the ten largest covering around 0.7%. The sequenced sample consisted of naive CD8+ T cells from blood, with Jurkat cell RNA spiked in. Every receptor here comes from a human donor in good health. Some libraries in this study had Jurkat cell RNA spiked in. The CDR3 runs from the conserved cysteine through the conserved F or W. Fields, in order: D gene, J gene, clone size, V gene, CDR3 DNA, CDR3 protein. The D gene is left open where the match is weak. The size field is filled for only some rows; it gives once, few, many or a size class.

d_gene: NA; j_gene: TRBJ2-2; abundance: NA; v_gene: TRBV11-3; CDR3nt: TGTGCCAGCAGCTTAGCTGTGGGAGACTTTGCCGGGGAGCTGTTTTTT; CDR3aa: CASSLAVGDFAGELFF
d_gene: TRBD2; j_gene: TRBJ2-3; abundance: NA; v_gene: TRBV7-9; CDR3nt: TGTGCCAGCAGCTCTAGCGGGAGACCCGCAGATACGCAGTATTTT; CDR3aa: CASSSSGRPADTQYF
d_gene: NA; j_gene: TRBJ1-5; abundance: NA; v_gene: TRBV4-3; CDR3nt: TGCGCCAGCAGCCAAGATCTGGCACCTTATAGCAATCAGCCCCAGCATTTT; CDR3aa: CASSQDLAPYSNQPQHF
d_gene: TRBD1; j_gene: TRBJ2-7; abundance: few; v_gene: TRBV20-1; CDR3nt: TGCAGTGCCCAGGAGAGGCGGACAGGCTACGGGCAGTACTTC; CDR3aa: CSAQERRTGYGQYF
d_gene: NA; j_gene: TRBJ2-7; abundance: NA; v_gene: TRBV4-3; CDR3nt: TGCTCCAGCAGCCAAGAACAGGGCACCTACGAGCAGTACTTC; CDR3aa: CSSSQEQGTYEQYF
d_gene: NA; j_gene: TRBJ1-2; abundance: few; v_gene: TRBV12-3/TRBV12-4; CDR3nt: TGTGCCAGCAGTTTATTCCTCTATGGCTACACCTTC; CDR3aa: CASSLFLYGYTF
d_gene: TRBD2; j_gene: TRBJ2-1; abundance: NA; v_gene: TRBV10-2; CDR3nt: TGCGCCAGCATCCCCTCTGCTGGGACTAGCGGGGATTATGAGCAGTTCTTC; CDR3aa: CASIPSAGTSGDYEQFF
d_gene: NA; j_gene: TRBJ1-1; abundance: few; v_gene: TRBV7-9; CDR3nt: TGTGCCAGCAGCCAGGTAGAAGACACTGAAGCTTTCTTT; CDR3aa: CASSQVEDTEAFF
d_gene: NA; j_gene: TRBJ1-1; abundance: many; v_gene: TRBV10-2; CDR3nt: TGCGCCAGCAGTGAGTCCGTCAGGGGTGCTGAAGCTTTCTTT; CDR3aa: CASSESVRGAEAFF
d_gene: TRBD2; j_gene: TRBJ2-5; abundance: many; v_gene: TRBV6-5; CDR3nt: TGTGCCAGCAGCGAAACTAGCGGGAGAAAAGAGACCCAGTACTTC; CDR3aa: CASSETSGRKETQYF
d_gene: NA; j_gene: TRBJ1-3; abundance: NA; v_gene: TRBV5-1; CDR3nt: TGCGCCTGCAGCTTGGAGGTCGCGGGATCCCTCTCTGGAAACACCATATATTTT; CDR3aa: CACSLEVAGSLSGNTIYF
d_gene: NA; j_gene: TRBJ1-1; abundance: many; v_gene: TRBV27; CDR3nt: TGTGCCAGCAAAACAGGGACTGTCACTGAAGCTTTCTTT; CDR3aa: CASKTGTVTEAFF
d_gene: NA; j_gene: TRBJ2-7; abundance: many; v_gene: TRBV24-1; CDR3nt: TGTGCCACCAGTGCCCCGGGGCCGTCCGAGCAGTACTTC; CDR3aa: CATSAPGPSEQYF
d_gene: NA; j_gene: TRBJ2-7; abundance: once; v_gene: TRBV28; CDR3nt: TGTTCCAGCAGTTTAGCTAGCGAGCAGTACTTC; CDR3aa: CSSSLASEQYF
d_gene: NA; j_gene: TRBJ1-5; abundance: NA; v_gene: TRBV15; CDR3nt: TGTGCCACCAGCGGCTCCCTGGGCAGTAGCAATCAGCCCCAGCATTTT; CDR3aa: CATSGSLGSSNQPQHF
d_gene: TRBD1; j_gene: TRBJ2-2; abundance: many; v_gene: TRBV7-9; CDR3nt: TGTGCCAGCAGCTTAGTACCAGGACAGGCCCCGTGGGGCACCGGGGAGCTGTTTTTT; CDR3aa: CASSLVPGQAPWGTGELFF
d_gene: NA; j_gene: TRBJ2-7; abundance: many; v_gene: TRBV28; CDR3nt: TGTGCCAGCAGCGCCCCACGCGGGCAGTACTTC; CDR3aa: CASSAPRGQYF
d_gene: NA; j_gene: TRBJ1-6; abundance: few; v_gene: TRBV21-1; CDR3nt: TGTGCCAGCAGCAAAGTCGGACAGGACCGGAATAATTCACCCCTCCACTTT; CDR3aa: CASSKVGQDRNNSPLHF
d_gene: NA; j_gene: TRBJ1-5; abundance: many; v_gene: TRBV5-1; CDR3nt: TGCGCCAGCAGCTTGTTATCAACCTCATATCAGCCCCAGCATTTT; CDR3aa: CASSLLSTSYQPQHF
d_gene: TRBD1; j_gene: TRBJ2-3; abundance: many; v_gene: TRBV6-5; CDR3nt: TGTGCCAGCAGCCGGACAGGGGCGGTAGGAGATACGCAGTATTTT; CDR3aa: CASSRTGAVGDTQYF
d_gene: NA; j_gene: TRBJ2-3; abundance: NA; v_gene: TRBV7-2; CDR3nt: TGTGCCAGCAGCTTACCAGGGCCGCATTCCCTTAGCACAGATACGCAGTATTTT; CDR3aa: CASSLPGPHSLSTDTQYF
d_gene: NA; j_gene: TRBJ2-7; abundance: NA; v_gene: TRBV30; CDR3nt: TGTGCCTGGAGTGTACTGGGTAACTACGAGCAGTACTTC; CDR3aa: CAWSVLGNYEQYF
d_gene: NA; j_gene: TRBJ2-3; abundance: many; v_gene: TRBV29-1; CDR3nt: TGCAGCGTTGAAGGTGGAGTGGCGATGCTCCATAGCACAGATACGCAGTATTTT; CDR3aa: CSVEGGVAMLHSTDTQYF
d_gene: NA; j_gene: TRBJ1-5; abundance: NA; v_gene: TRBV6-5; CDR3nt: TGTGCCAGCAGTTGCAGCGGGGACAATCAGCCCCTGCATTTT; CDR3aa: CASSCSGDNQPLHF
d_gene: NA; j_gene: TRBJ2-1; abundance: NA; v_gene: TRBV7-2; CDR3nt: TGTGCCAGCAATAACTACAATGAGCAGTTCTTC; CDR3aa: CASNNYNEQFF
d_gene: TRBD1; j_gene: TRBJ2-4; abundance: few; v_gene: TRBV13; CDR3nt: TGTGCCAGCAGCGAAGGGGGCCGTCTTCTGCCCAAAAACATTCAGTACTTC; CDR3aa: CASSEGGRLLPKNIQYF
d_gene: NA; j_gene: TRBJ2-7; abundance: NA; v_gene: TRBV6-6; CDR3nt: TGTGCCAGCAGTTACACGGGGGTGGTGGACGAGCAGTACTTC; CDR3aa: CASSYTGVVDEQYF
d_gene: NA; j_gene: TRBJ2-5; abundance: NA; v_gene: TRBV27; CDR3nt: TGTGCCAGCGGAGATTCCCTGGCCTTCCAAGAGACCCAGTACTTC; CDR3aa: CASGDSLAFQETQYF
d_gene: NA; j_gene: TRBJ2-2; abundance: NA; v_gene: TRBV7-9; CDR3nt: TGTGCCAGCAGCTTCCCCGGAGGGGACGACACCGGGGAGCTGTTTTTT; CDR3aa: CASSFPGGDDTGELFF
d_gene: NA; j_gene: TRBJ2-7; abundance: few; v_gene: TRBV3-1; CDR3nt: TGTGCCAGCAGCCAACGGGACGGCCTCCACGAGCAGTACTTC; CDR3aa: CASSQRDGLHEQYF
d_gene: NA; j_gene: TRBJ1-1; abundance: many; v_gene: TRBV27; CDR3nt: TGTGCCAGCAGTTTATCTGGCAGCCCCACTGAAGCTTTCTTT; CDR3aa: CASSLSGSPTEAFF
d_gene: TRBD2; j_gene: TRBJ2-3; abundance: NA; v_gene: TRBV30; CDR3nt: TGTGCCTGGAGCCCAGGACTAGCGGGGAAGACAGATACGCAGTATTTT; CDR3aa: CAWSPGLAGKTDTQYF
d_gene: NA; j_gene: TRBJ2-3; abundance: NA; v_gene: TRBV7-6; CDR3nt: TGTGCCAGCAGCAAACCCCTGGGGGCAAATACGCAGTATTTT; CDR3aa: CASSKPLGANTQYF
d_gene: NA; j_gene: TRBJ1-5; abundance: few; v_gene: TRBV10-3; CDR3nt: TGTGCCATCAGTGACCACAGGGAATCTGGCAATCAGCCCCAGCATTTT; CDR3aa: CAISDHRESGNQPQHF